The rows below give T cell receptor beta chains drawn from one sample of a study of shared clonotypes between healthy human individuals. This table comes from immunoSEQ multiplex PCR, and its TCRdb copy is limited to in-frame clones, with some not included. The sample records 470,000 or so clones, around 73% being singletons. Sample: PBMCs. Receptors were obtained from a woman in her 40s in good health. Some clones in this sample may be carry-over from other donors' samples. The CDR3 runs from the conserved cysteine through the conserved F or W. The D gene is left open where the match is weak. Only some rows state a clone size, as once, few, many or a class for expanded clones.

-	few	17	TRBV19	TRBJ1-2	TGTGCCAGTAGTATAGAGTTCGGACGGCAAGCTAACTATGGCTACACCTTC	CASSIEFGRQANYGYTF
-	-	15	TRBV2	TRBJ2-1	TGTGCCAGCAGTGGTCTGGGTGGCGCGGTCAATGAGCAGTTCTTC	CASSGLGGAVNEQFF
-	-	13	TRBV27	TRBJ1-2	TGTGCCAGCAGTTTAAACAGGTTCTATGGCTACACCTTC	CASSLNRFYGYTF
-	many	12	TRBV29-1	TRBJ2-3	TGCGGGGGGCGGGACCAAGGAGATACGCAGTATTTT	CGGRDQGDTQYF
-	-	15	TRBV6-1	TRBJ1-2	TGTGCCAGCAGTGACAGGACGGCCGCACACTATGGCTACACCTTC	CASSDRTAAHYGYTF
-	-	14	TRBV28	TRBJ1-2	TGTGCCAGCAGTACCCCCCGGGCCGTGGTAGGCTACACCTTC	CASSTPRAVVGYTF
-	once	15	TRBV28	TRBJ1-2	TGTGCCAGCAGTTTATGGGCAGGGAGATCCTATGGCTACACCTTC	CASSLWAGRSYGYTF
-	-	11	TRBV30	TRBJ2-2	TGTGCCTGGAGTCCGGGGGGGGAGCTGTTTTTT	CAWSPGGELFF
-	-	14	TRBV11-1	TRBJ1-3	TGTGCCAGCAGCTCCGAATTCTCTGGAAACACCATATATTTT	CASSSEFSGNTIYF
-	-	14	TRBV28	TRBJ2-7	TGTGCCAGCAGTTTTACAGGCGTGAATTACGAGCAGTACTTC	CASSFTGVNYEQYF
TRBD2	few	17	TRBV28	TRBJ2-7	TGTGCCAGCAGTTTACCGAATAGCGGGACGCTGAACTACGAGCAGTACTTC	CASSLPNSGTLNYEQYF
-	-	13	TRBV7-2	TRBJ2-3	TGTGCCAGCACCTCCTTGGCCCCAGATACGCAGTATTTT	CASTSLAPDTQYF
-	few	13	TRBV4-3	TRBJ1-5	TGCGCCAGCAGCCAAGGGCAGGGTCAGCCCCAGCATTTT	CASSQGQGQPQHF
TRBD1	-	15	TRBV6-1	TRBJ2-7	TGTGCCAGCAGGGCCGGGACAGGGGCCTCCTACGAGCAGTACTTC	CASRAGTGASYEQYF
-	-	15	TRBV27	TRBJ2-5	TGTGCCAGCAGTTTCGGGGTGGGGAGGCAAGAGACCCAGTACTTC	CASSFGVGRQETQYF
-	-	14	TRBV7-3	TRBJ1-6	TGTGCCAGCAGTGTTGAGGCTTGGAATTCACCCCTCCACTTT	CASSVEAWNSPLHF
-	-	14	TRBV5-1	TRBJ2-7	TGCGCCAGCCCTAGCCAGGGGGGATCCTACGAGCAGTACTTC	CASPSQGGSYEQYF
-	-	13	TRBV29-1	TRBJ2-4	TGCAGCGTTGACACAGGCGGCAAAAACATTCAGTACTTC	CSVDTGGKNIQYF
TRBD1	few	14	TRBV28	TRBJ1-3	TGTGCCAGCACCCCCCAGGGGGCTGGAAACACCATATATTTT	CASTPQGAGNTIYF
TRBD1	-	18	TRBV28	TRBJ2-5	TGTGCCAGCAGTTTTGCTCACCCGGGACAGGGGGATAGGGAGACCCAGTACTTC	CASSFAHPGQGDRETQYF
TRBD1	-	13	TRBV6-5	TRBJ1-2	TGTGCCAGCAGCAACCCCGGGACAGGGCTCCGCACCTTC	CASSNPGTGLRTF
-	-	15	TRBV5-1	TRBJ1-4	TGCGCCAGCAGCCGGGCCGGGGCGGCTAATGAAAAACTGTTTTTT	CASSRAGAANEKLFF
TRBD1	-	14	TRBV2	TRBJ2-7	TGTGCCAGCAGTGGTACAGGGGGCCCCTACGAGCAGTACTTC	CASSGTGGPYEQYF
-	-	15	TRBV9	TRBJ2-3	TGTGCCAGCAGCGTAGCGGGAGACAGCACAGATACGCAGTATTTT	CASSVAGDSTDTQYF
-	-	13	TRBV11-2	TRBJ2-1	TGTGCCAGCAGCATAAGTTTGGACAATGAGCAGTTCTTC	CASSISLDNEQFF
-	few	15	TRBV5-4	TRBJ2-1	TGTGCCAGCAGCCCACGACAGATATCCTACAATGAGCAGTTCTTC	CASSPRQISYNEQFF
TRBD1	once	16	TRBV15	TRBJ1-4	TGTGCCACCAGCAGAATGGCGGCAGGGGGAAATGAAAAACTGTTTTTT	CATSRMAAGGNEKLFF
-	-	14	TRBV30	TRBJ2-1	TGTGCCCGGAAGTCCGGGAGCTCCTACAATGAGCAGTTCTTC	CARKSGSSYNEQFF
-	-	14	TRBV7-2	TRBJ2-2	TGTGCCAGCGCACTAGGGAGAAACACCGGGGAGCTGTTTTTT	CASALGRNTGELFF
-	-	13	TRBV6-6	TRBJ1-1	TGTGCCAGCAGGTGGGGGGGCAACACTGAAGCTTTCTTT	CASRWGGNTEAFF
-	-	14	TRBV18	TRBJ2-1	TGTGCCAGCTCACTGGACAGGGAGGGCAATGAGCAGTTCTTC	CASSLDREGNEQFF
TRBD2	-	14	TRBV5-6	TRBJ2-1	TGTGCCAGCAGTCCGGGACTAGCGGACAATGAGCAGTTCTTC	CASSPGLADNEQFF
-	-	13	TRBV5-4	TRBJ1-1	TGTGCCAGCAGCTCGATCCTACTGAGCAATGCTTTCTTT	CASSSILLSNAFF
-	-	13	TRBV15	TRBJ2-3	TGTGCCACCAGCAGAGACTCCACAGATACGCAGTATTTT	CATSRDSTDTQYF
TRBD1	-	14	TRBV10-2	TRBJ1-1	TGCGCCAGCGGTAACGGACAGGGAGGCACCGAAGCTTTCTTT	CASGNGQGGTEAFF
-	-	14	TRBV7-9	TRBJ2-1	TGTGCCAGCAGCGAGGGACGGGGCTACAATGAGCAGTTCTTC	CASSEGRGYNEQFF
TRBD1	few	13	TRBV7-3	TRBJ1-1	TGTGCCAGCAGCTTAAGACAGGGCACTGAAGCTTTCTTT	CASSLRQGTEAFF
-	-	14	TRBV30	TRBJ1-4	TGTGCCTGGAATCCAGGGCGAACTAATGAAAAACTGTTTTTT	CAWNPGRTNEKLFF
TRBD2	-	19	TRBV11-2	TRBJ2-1	TGTGCCAGCAGCCCCAGGGGACTAGCGGGCAGCGGTTCCTACAATGAGCAGTTCTTC	CASSPRGLAGSGSYNEQFF
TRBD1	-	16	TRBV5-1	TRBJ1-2	TGCGCCAGCAGCTATGGGTCGACAGGGTCGGGCTATGGCTACACCTTC	CASSYGSTGSGYGYTF
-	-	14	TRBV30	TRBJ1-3	TGTGCCTGGAGTGCTGGAGGGGCTGGAAACACCATATATTTT	CAWSAGGAGNTIYF
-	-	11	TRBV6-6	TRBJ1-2	TGTGCCAGCGTGGGGGTCTATGGCTACACCTTC	CASVGVYGYTF
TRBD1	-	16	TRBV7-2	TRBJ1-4	TGTGCCAGCAGCTTAGCGTTCGGGACAGATAATGAAAAACTGTTTTTT	CASSLAFGTDNEKLFF
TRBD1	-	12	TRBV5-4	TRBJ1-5	TGTGCCAGCAGCGAAGGACAGGGCTTGGAGCATTTT	CASSEGQGLEHF
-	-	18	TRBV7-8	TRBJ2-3	TGTGCCAGCAGCTTTATAGTCCCAGGCGGTGGGGACACAGATACGCAGTATTTT	CASSFIVPGGGDTDTQYF
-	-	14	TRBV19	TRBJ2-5	TGTGCCAGTAGTATAAATATTAACCAAGAGACCCAGTACTTC	CASSININQETQYF
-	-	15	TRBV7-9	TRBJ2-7	TGTGCCAGCAGCCTTACCGGGGGTAGACCCAACGAGCAGTACTTC	CASSLTGGRPNEQYF
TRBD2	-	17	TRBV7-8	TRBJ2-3	TGTGCCAGCAGCCCCCCTAGGCTAGCGGGAAGCTCAGATACGCAGTATTTT	CASSPPRLAGSSDTQYF
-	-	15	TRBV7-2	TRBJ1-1	TGTGCCAGCAGCTTAGCCGGCCCCTTGGACACTGAAGCTTTCTTT	CASSLAGPLDTEAFF
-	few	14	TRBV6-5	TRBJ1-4	TGTGCCAGCAGGAAGGGGTTGGGAAATGAAAAACTGTTTTTT	CASRKGLGNEKLFF
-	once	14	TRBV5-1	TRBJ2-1	TGCGCCAGCAACCGGGACCCGTCAATCAATGAGCAGTTCTTC	CASNRDPSINEQFF
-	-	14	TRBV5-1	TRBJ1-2	TGCGCCAGCAGCCAGAGTACCCCTAACTATGGCTACACCTTC	CASSQSTPNYGYTF
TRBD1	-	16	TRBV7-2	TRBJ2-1	TGTGCCAGCAGCCATTACCGGGACAGGGGGAACAATGAGCAGTTCTTC	CASSHYRDRGNNEQFF
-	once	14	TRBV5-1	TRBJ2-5	TGCGCCAGCAGCTTGGGACAGGAGTTAGAGACCCAGTACTTC	CASSLGQELETQYF
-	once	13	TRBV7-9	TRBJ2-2	TGTGCCAGCAAGACCTTGAACACCGGGGAGCTGTTTTTT	CASKTLNTGELFF